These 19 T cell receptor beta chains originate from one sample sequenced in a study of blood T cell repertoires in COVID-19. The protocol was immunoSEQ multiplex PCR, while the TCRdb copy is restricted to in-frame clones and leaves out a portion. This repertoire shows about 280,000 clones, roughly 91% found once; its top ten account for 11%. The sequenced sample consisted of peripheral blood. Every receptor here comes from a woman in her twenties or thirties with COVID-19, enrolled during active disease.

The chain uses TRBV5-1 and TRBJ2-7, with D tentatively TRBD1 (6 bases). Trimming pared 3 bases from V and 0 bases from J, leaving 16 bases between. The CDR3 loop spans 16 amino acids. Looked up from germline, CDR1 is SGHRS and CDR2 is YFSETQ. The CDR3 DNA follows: TGCGCCAGCAGCTATGTACAGGGTAGTCTCTCCTACGAGCAGTACTTC. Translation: CASSYVQGSLSYEQYF.

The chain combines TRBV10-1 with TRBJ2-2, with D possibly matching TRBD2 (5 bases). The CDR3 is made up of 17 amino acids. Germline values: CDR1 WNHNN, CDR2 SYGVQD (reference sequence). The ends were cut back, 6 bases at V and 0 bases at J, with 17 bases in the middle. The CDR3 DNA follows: TGCGCCAGCAGCCCCCTAGGGAGCCACGCGAACACCGGGGAGCTGTTTTTT. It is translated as CASSPLGSHANTGELFF.

CDR3 DNA sequence: TGTGCCATCAGTGCGCGGGGGGGGGCCTACGAGCAGTACTTC. Translation gives CAISARGGAYEQYF. This chain joins TRBV10-3 and TRBJ2-7; TRBD2 aligns across 9 bases. The length of the CDR3 is 14 residues. Germline trimming cut 4 bases from V and 2 bases from J; bases unmatched to any gene: 3. CDR1 is ENHRY, CDR2 SYGVKD, per germline.

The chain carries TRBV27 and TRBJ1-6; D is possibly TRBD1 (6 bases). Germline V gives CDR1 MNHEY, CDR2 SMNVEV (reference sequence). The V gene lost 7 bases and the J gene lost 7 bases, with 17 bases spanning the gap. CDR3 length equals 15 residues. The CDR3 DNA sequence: TGTGCCAGCACCATAGGGACACCGGCCAATTCACCCCTCCACTTT. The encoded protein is CASTIGTPANSPLHF.

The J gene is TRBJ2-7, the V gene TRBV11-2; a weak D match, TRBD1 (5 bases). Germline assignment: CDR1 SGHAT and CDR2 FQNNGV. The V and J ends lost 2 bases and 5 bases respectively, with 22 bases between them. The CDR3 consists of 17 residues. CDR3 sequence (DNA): TGTGCCAGCAGCTTACTCTTTCGTCAGGGCGAGGCAAACGAGCAGTACTTC. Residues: CASSLLFRQGEANEQYF.

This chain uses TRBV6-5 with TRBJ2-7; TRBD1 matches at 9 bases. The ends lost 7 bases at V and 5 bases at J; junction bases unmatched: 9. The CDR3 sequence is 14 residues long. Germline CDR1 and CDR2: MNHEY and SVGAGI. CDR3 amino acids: CASKWGQGYNEQYF. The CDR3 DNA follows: TGTGCCAGCAAGTGGGGACAGGGCTATAACGAGCAGTACTTC.

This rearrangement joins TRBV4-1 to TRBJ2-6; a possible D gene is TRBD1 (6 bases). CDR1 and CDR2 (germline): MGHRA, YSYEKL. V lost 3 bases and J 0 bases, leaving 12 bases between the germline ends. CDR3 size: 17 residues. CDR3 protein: CASSQGHTTSGANVLTF. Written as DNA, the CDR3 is TGCGCCAGCAGCCAGGGACATACTACCTCTGGGGCCAACGTCCTGACTTTC.

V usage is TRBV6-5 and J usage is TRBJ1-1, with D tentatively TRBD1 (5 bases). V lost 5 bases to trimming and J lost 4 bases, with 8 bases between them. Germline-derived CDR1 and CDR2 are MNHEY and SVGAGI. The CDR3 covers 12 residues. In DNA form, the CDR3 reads TGTGCCAGCAGTAGACAGAGCACTGAAGCTTTCTTT. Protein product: CASSRQSTEAFF.

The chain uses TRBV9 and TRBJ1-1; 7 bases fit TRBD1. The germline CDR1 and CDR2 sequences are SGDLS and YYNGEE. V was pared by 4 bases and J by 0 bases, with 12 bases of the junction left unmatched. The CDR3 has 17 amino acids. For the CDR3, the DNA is TGTGCCAGCAGCCCTTGGACAGGAACCTCGATGAACACTGAAGCTTTCTTT. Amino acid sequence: CASSPWTGTSMNTEAFF. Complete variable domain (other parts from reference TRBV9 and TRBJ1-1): DSGVTQTPKHLITATGQRVTLRCSPRSGDLSVYWYQQSLDQGLQFLIQYYNGEERAKGNILERFSAQQFPDLHSELNLSSLELGDSALYFCASSPWTGTSMNTEAFFGQGTRLTVV.

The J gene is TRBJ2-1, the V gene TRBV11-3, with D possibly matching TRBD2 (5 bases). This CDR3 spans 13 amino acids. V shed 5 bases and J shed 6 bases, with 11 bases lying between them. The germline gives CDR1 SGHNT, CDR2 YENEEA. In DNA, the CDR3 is TGTGCCAGCAGCCCGGGGAGTCCCAATGAGCAGTTCTTC. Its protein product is CASSPGSPNEQFF.

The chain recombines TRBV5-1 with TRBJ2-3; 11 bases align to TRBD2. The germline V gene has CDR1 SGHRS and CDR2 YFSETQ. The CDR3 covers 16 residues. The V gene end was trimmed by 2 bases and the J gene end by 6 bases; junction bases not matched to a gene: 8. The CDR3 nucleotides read TGCGCCAGCAGCTTCGGGCTAGCGGGGGGACCCGATACGCAGTATTTT. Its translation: CASSFGLAGGPDTQYF.

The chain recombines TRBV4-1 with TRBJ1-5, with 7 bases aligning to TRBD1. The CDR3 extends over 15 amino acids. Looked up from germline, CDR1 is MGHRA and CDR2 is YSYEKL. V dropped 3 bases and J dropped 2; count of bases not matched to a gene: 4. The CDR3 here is CASSQRQGGNQPQHF. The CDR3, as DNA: TGCGCCAGCAGCCAGCGACAGGGCGGCAATCAGCCCCAGCATTTT.

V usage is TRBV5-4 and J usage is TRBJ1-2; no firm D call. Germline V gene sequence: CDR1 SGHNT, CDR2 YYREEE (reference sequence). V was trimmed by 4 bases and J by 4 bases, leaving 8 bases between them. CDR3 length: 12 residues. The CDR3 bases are TGTGCCAGCAGCCTGGACGGCTATGGCTACACCTTC. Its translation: CASSLDGYGYTF.

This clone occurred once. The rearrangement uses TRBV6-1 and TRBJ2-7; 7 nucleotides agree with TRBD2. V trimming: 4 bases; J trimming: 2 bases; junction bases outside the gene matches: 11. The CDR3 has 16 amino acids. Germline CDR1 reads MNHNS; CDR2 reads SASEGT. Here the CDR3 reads CASSGPGTSVPYEQYF. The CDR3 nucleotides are TGTGCCAGCAGTGGACCAGGCACTAGCGTCCCCTACGAGCAGTACTTC.

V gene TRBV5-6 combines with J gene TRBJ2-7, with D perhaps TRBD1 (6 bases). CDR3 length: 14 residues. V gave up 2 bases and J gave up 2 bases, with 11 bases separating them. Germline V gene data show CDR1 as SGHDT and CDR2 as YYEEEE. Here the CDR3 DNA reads TGTGCCAGCAGCTTTGGGACACCGACCTACGAGCAGTACTTC. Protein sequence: CASSFGTPTYEQYF.

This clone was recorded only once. DNA for the CDR3: TGTGCCAGCAGCCGACTAGTACCCTACGAGCAGTACTTC. Translated, it gives CASSRLVPYEQYF. This chain joins TRBV28 and TRBJ2-7; a possible D gene is TRBD2 (6 bases). The CDR3 sequence is 13 residues long. V shed 6 bases and J shed 2 bases, with 11 bases lying between them. Germline V gene lookup returns CDR1 MDHEN and CDR2 SYDVKM.

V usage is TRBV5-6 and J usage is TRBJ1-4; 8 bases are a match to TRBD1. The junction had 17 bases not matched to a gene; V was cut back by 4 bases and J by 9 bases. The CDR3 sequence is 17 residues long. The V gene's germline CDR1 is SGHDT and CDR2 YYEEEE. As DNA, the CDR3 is TGTGCCAGCAGCCAGGACAGGGCCTCTATCAAAATGAAAAAACTGTTTTTT. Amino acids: CASSQDRASIKMKKLFF. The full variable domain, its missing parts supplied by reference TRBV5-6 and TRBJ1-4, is DAGVTQSPTHLIKTRGQQVTLRCSPKSGHDTVSWYQQALGQGPQFIFQYYEEEERQRGNFPDRFSGHQFPNYSSELNVNALLLGDSALYLCASSQDRASIKMKKLFFGSGTQLSVL.

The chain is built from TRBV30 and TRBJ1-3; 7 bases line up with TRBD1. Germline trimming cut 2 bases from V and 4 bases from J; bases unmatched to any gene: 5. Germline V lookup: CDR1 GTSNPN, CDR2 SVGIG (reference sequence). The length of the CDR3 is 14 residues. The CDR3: CAWSPGGWGNTIYF. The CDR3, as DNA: TGTGCCTGGAGTCCAGGGGGATGGGGAAACACCATATATTTT.

In DNA form, the CDR3 reads TGCGCCAGCAGCATGAGTCTGAGGAATTCACCCCTCCACTTT. Translated: CASSMSLRNSPLHF. V gene TRBV5-1 combines with J gene TRBJ1-6; D not resolved. Germline CDR1 reads SGHRS; CDR2 reads YFSETQ. The CDR3 runs 14 residues. The ends were cut back, 4 bases at V and 7 bases at J, with 12 bases in the middle.